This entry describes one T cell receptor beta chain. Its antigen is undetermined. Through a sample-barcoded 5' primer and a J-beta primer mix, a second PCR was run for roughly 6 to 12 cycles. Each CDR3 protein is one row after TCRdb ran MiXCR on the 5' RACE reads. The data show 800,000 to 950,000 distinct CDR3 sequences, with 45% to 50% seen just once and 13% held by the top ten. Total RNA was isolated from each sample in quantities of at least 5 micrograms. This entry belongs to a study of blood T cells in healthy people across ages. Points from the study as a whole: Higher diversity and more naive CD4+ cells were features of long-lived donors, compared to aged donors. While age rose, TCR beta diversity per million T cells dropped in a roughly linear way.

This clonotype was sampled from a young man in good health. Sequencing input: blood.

The CDR3 is CASSQDLWGNQPQHF. The CDR3, as DNA: TGTGCCAGCAGCCAAGATCTGTGGGGTAATCAGCCCCAGCATTTT. The chain links TRBV4-2 to TRBJ1-5; D remains ambiguous. The CDR3 is made up of 15 amino acids. Trimming took off 0 bases at V and 4 bases at J, with 10 bases between the two ends. From germline, CDR1 is LGHNA and CDR2 YNFKEQ.